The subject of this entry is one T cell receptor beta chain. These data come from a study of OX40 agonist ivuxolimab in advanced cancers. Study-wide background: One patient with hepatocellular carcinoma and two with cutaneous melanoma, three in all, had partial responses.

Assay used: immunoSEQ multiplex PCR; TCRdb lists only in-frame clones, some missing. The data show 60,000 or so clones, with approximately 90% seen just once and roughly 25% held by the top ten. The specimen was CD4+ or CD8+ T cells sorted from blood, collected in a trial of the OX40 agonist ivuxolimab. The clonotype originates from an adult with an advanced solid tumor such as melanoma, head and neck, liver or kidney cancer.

DNA of the CDR3: TGTGCCAGCAGTTACCCGGGACTAGCGGGGCAGGAGACCCAGTACTTC. Translating gives CASSYPGLAGQETQYF. This chain uses TRBV6-5 with TRBJ2-5; TRBD2 matches 13 bases. The V gene end was trimmed by 2 bases and the J gene end by 5 bases; junction bases not matched to a gene: 5. The CDR3 is 16 residues long. The germline CDR1 and CDR2 sequences are MNHEY and SVGAGI.